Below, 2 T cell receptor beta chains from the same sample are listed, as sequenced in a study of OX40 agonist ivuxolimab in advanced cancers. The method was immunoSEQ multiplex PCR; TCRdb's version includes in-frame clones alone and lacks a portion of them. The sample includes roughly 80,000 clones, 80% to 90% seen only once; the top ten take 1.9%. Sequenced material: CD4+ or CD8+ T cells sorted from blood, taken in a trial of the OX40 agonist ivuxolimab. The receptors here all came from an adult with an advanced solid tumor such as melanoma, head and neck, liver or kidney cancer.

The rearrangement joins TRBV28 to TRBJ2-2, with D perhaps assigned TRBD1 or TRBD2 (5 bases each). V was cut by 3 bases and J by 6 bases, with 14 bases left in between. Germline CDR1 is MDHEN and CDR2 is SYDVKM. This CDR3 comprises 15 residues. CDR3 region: CASSFRGAGSGELFF. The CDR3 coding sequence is TGTGCCAGCAGTTTTCGAGGGGCTGGTTCCGGGGAGCTGTTTTTT. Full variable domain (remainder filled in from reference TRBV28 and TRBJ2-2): DVKVTQSSRYLVKRTGEKVFLECVQDMDHENMFWYRQDPGLGLRLIYFSYDVKMKEKGDIPEGYSVSREKKERFSLILESASTNQTSMYLCASSFRGAGSGELFFGEGSRLTVL.

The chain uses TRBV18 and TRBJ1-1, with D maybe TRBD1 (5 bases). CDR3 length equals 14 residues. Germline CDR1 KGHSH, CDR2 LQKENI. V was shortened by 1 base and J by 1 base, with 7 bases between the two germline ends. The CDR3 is CASSPRGGNTEAFF. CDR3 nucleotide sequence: TGTGCCAGCTCACCACGGGGGGGGAACACTGAAGCTTTCTTT.